Here is one T cell receptor beta chain with its context. Synthetic TCR analog templates were added to each PCR reaction. The table came from immunoSEQ multiplex PCR; TCRdb's copy has only in-frame clones and leaves some out. The repertoire holds approximately 100,000 clones, with approximately 85% as singletons. The data originate from a study of PD-L1 blockade in urothelial cancer. Study-level information: When blood samples were assessed, the median T cell count was around 140,000.

Germline assignment: CDR1 MDHEN and CDR2 SYDVKM. V lost 5 bases and J 1 base, leaving 12 bases between the germline ends. The length of the CDR3 is 15 residues. The source material was PBMCs, sampled around atezolizumab (anti-PD-L1) treatment. This sequence originates from a man aged 50 or older with urothelial cancer. This rearrangement joins TRBV28 to TRBJ2-1, with a possible D match to TRBD2 (6 bases). CDR3 coding DNA: TGTGCCAGCAGTACCGCGCGGGGATCCTACAATGAGCAGTTCTTC. It codes for CASSTARGSYNEQFF.